Following are 27 T cell receptor beta chains from one sample sequenced in a study of CD8+ T cells in alopecia areata. Treatment here: oral pan-JAK inhibitor, 5-10 mg twice daily. In each case, RNA was isolated and then reverse transcribed into cDNA as the sequencing template. Sequencing used immunoSEQ multiplex PCR; TCRdb keeps in-frame clones, though not all of them. This sample has approximately 210,000 clones; roughly three fifths occur once, and the top ten carry approximately 1.2%. Sequenced material: CD4+ T cells sorted from blood, taken at week 49, from a patient treated with tofacitinib. These receptors all stem from a human donor with alopecia areata.

The genes are TRBV15 and TRBJ1-2; D is unresolved. V lost 3 bases and J 6 bases, leaving 11 bases between the germline ends. CDR3 size: 13 residues. Germline V gene data show CDR1 as LNHNV and CDR2 as YYDKDF (reference sequence). In DNA form, the CDR3 reads TGTGCCACCAGCAGGACACCCGGAGATGGCTACACCTTC. Translating it yields CATSRTPGDGYTF.

This clone was seen a few times. V gene TRBV7-2 combines with J gene TRBJ2-1; 7 nucleotides align to TRBD2. Germline CDR1 SGHTA, CDR2 FQGNSA. The CDR3 has 12 amino acids. With 6 bases clipped from V and 10 bases from J, the junction kept 6 bases outside the gene matches. This chain's CDR3 is CASSFPGLEQFF. The DNA for the CDR3 is TGTGCCAGCAGTTTCCCGGGACTAGAGCAGTTCTTC. Variable domain in full (rest from reference TRBV7-2 and TRBJ2-1): GAGVSQSPSNKVTEKGKDVELRCDPISGHTALYWYRQSLGQGLEFLIYFQGNSAPDKSGLPSDRFSAERTGGSVSTLTIQRTQQEDSAVYLCASSFPGLEQFFGPGTRLTVL.

This clone was counted a single time. The J gene is TRBJ2-1, the V gene TRBV4-1; 7 bases are a match to TRBD1. Per germline, CDR1 MGHRA and CDR2 YSYEKL. J gave up 3 bases and V 3 bases, and 8 bases lay outside the gene matches. The CDR3 contains 16 residues. The CDR3 bases are TGCGCCAGCAGCCATCGACAGGGAAGGGTCTACAATGAGCAGTTCTTC. Amino acids: CASSHRQGRVYNEQFF.

V is TRBV6-5 and J is TRBJ2-3; D uncertain. The CDR3 runs 15 residues. V shed 0 bases and J shed 4 bases, with 11 bases lying between them. The germline V gene has CDR1 MNHEY and CDR2 SVGAGI. Written as DNA, the CDR3 is TGTGCCAGCAGTTACTCGAACGTTCGGCCAGATACGCAGTATTTT. The encoded protein is CASSYSNVRPDTQYF.

With respect to this clone: The CDR3 does not close with the conserved phenylalanine or tryptophan, likely indicating a read error. The V call is TRBV5-1, the J call TRBJ1-2, with D tentatively TRBD1 (5 bases). Trimming removed 0 bases at V and 4 bases at J, with 19 bases between. This CDR3 spans 17 amino acids. Looked up from germline, CDR1 is SGHRS and CDR2 is YFSETQ. The CDR3 loop is CASSLGWGSGNLYGYTL. The DNA of the CDR3 is TGCGCCAGCAGCTTGGGATGGGGTTCAGGGAATCTCTATGGCTACACCCTC.

This clone is medium-sized. The chain combines TRBV14 with TRBJ2-2; D is possibly TRBD2 (5 bases). CDR3 length: 14 amino acids. Germline V lookup: CDR1 SGHDN, CDR2 FVKESK. Trimming took off 8 bases at V and 6 bases at J, with 16 bases between the two ends. CDR3 sequence (DNA): TGTGCCAGCCGACCGGGATCATGGGCCGGGGAGCTGTTTTTT. It specifies CASRPGSWAGELFF.

In its sample, this clone was seen a few times. V gene TRBV7-2 combines with J gene TRBJ1-3; TRBD1 matches at 8 bases. CDR3 length: 13 residues. Germline assignment: CDR1 SGHTA and CDR2 FQGNSA. V lost 5 bases to trimming and J lost 6 bases; unmatched junction nucleotides: 3. The CDR3 nucleotides read TGTGCCAGCAGCCGGGACAGGTTAAACACCATATATTTT. Protein: CASSRDRLNTIYF.

The chain is built from TRBV5-1 and TRBJ1-1, with D tentatively TRBD1 (5 bases). The CDR3 is made up of 18 amino acids. Germline CDR1 and CDR2: SGHRS and YFSETQ. V lost 2 bases and J lost 0, with 20 bases in between. The CDR3 region is CASSFGQGSQRMNTEAFF. CDR3 nucleotides: TGCGCCAGCAGCTTCGGGCAGGGCAGTCAGAGGATGAACACTGAAGCTTTCTTT. Full variable domain (rest looked up from reference TRBV5-1 and TRBJ1-1): KAGVTQTPRYLIKTRGQQVTLSCSPISGHRSVSWYQQTPGQGLQFLFEYFSETQRNKGNFPGRFSGRQFSNSRSEMNVSTLELGDSALYLCASSFGQGSQRMNTEAFFGQGTRLTVV.

The chain employs TRBV7-8 and TRBJ2-6; D unresolved. Trimming stripped 0 bases from V and 0 bases from J, with 15 bases between. This CDR3 has 19 residues. The germline CDR1 and CDR2 sequences are SGHVS and FQNEAQ. The CDR3 bases are TGTGCCAGCAGCTTAGCCAGGAAAGGGTTAAGCTCTGGGGCCAACGTCCTGACTTTC. Its translation is CASSLARKGLSSGANVLTF. The full variable domain, rest sourced from reference TRBV7-8 and TRBJ2-6, is GAGVSQSPRYKVAKRGQDVALRCDPISGHVSLFWYQQALGQGPEFLTYFQNEAQLDKSGLPSDRFFAERPEGSVSTLKIQRTQQEDSAVYLCASSLARKGLSSGANVLTFGAGSRLTVL.

V usage is TRBV29-1 and J usage is TRBJ1-3; D not certain. Per the germline V gene, CDR1 is SQVTM and CDR2 is ANQGSEA. V lost 4 bases and J lost 0, with 10 bases in between. CDR3 length: 14 amino acids. CDR3 sequence: CSVGLRSSGNTIYF. CDR3 nucleotides: TGCAGCGTTGGCCTCAGGTCCTCTGGAAACACCATATATTTT. Based on the CDR3 plus reference TRBV29-1 and TRBJ1-3, the full variable domain is SAVISQKPSRDICQRGTSLTIQCQVDSQVTMMFWYRQQPGQSLTLIATANQGSEATYESGFVIDKFPISRPNLTFSTLTVSNMSPEDSSIYLCSVGLRSSGNTIYFGEGSWLTVV.

The CDR3 is CASSKRAGNSNVGTQYF. DNA of the CDR3: TGTGCCAGCAGCAAGCGGGCGGGGAACTCCAATGTTGGGACCCAGTACTTC. The genes are TRBV7-3 and TRBJ2-5; a possible D gene is TRBD2 (6 bases). Deletions cut 5 bases from V and 7 bases from J, with 26 bases between. The CDR3 is 17 amino acids. From germline, CDR1 is SGHTA and CDR2 FQGTGA.

This clone was seen a handful of times. The genes are TRBV21-1 and TRBJ1-2; TRBD1 is the table's D call and was not checked against the DNA. TRBV21-1 corresponds to a pseudogene. This CDR3 spans 16 amino acids. For the CDR3, the DNA is TGTGCCAGCAGCTCAAAAAGGGTTCAGGGGAGCGGCGGCTACACCTTC. Translating it yields CASSSKRVQGSGGYTF.

The V and J genes are TRBV2 and TRBJ2-2; D may match TRBD1 or TRBD2 (6 bases each). Trimming left V 3 bases short and J 3 bases short, with 11 bases between. The CDR3 runs to 15 residues. CDR1 and CDR2 from the germline V gene are SNHLY and FYNNEI. CDR3 bases: TGTGCCAGCAGTGATGCGGGACACTACACCGGGGAGCTGTTTTTT. It encodes CASSDAGHYTGELFF. Variable domain in full (rest from reference TRBV2 and TRBJ2-2): EPEVTQTPSHQVTQMGQEVILRCVPISNHLYFYWYRQILGQKVEFLVSFYNNEISEKSEIFDDQFSVERPDGSNFTLKIRSTKLEDSAMYFCASSDAGHYTGELFFGEGSRLTVL.

The chain combines TRBV30 with TRBJ2-7; TRBD2 agrees at 8 bases. This CDR3 is 14 amino acids long. Looked up from germline, CDR1 is GTSNPN and CDR2 is SVGIG (reference sequence). Trimming at V came to 2 bases and at J to 5 bases, leaving 8 bases not matched to a gene. The CDR3 sequence is CAWSNSGVRDEQYF. As DNA, the CDR3 is TGTGCCTGGAGTAATAGCGGGGTGCGGGACGAGCAGTACTTC.

This clone showed up just a few times. The rearrangement joins TRBV4-1 to TRBJ1-5; D remains ambiguous. V lost 0 bases to trimming and J lost 6 bases, with 9 bases between them. CDR3 length: 14 residues. Germline V gives CDR1 MGHRA, CDR2 YSYEKL. Here the CDR3 reads CASSQDQNGQPQHF. CDR3 DNA: TGCGCCAGCAGCCAAGATCAAAACGGTCAGCCCCAGCATTTT.

V and J are TRBV29-1 and TRBJ1-5, with TRBD1 matching 7 bases. V shed 6 bases and J 4 bases; nucleotides not matched to a gene: 9. This CDR3 has 14 amino acids. From germline, CDR1 is SQVTM and CDR2 ANQGSEA. CDR3 sequence: CSVIWTGGNQPQHF. CDR3 nucleotides: TGCAGCGTGATTTGGACAGGCGGGAATCAGCCCCAGCATTTT.

This rearrangement joins TRBV4-3 to TRBJ2-7, with 8 bases fitting TRBD2. The V segment lost 1 base and the J segment 6 bases; nucleotides outside the gene matches: 5. The CDR3 loop spans 14 amino acids. Per germline, CDR1 LGHNA and CDR2 YSLEER. The CDR3 DNA is TGCGCCAGCAGCCAAGTCGGGGGGGCCTCCGAGCAGTACTTC. It yields the protein CASSQVGGASEQYF.

With respect to this clone: At one of its ends the junction is not consistent with the germline gene, which may arise from a read error. The V gene is TRBV29-1, the J gene TRBJ2-7; 9 bases map to TRBD1. This CDR3 is built from 12 residues. Germline V CDR1 and CDR2: SQVTM, ANQGSEA. This CDR3 is CSVEDPGQGVNF. The CDR3 nucleotides are TGCAGCGTTGAAGATCCGGGACAGGGTGTCAACTTC.

This chain's CDR3 is CASSLAGVFITGELFF. CDR3 coding DNA: TGTGCCAGCAGCTTAGCGGGGGTTTTTATTACCGGGGAGCTGTTTTTT. This chain links TRBV7-2 with TRBJ2-2; D may match TRBD1 or TRBD2 (5 bases each). This CDR3 is 16 amino acids long. Trimming pared 0 bases from V and 5 bases from J, leaving 13 bases between. The germline CDR1 and CDR2 sequences are SGHTA and FQGNSA.

The genes are TRBV7-9 and TRBJ2-1, with 7 bases fitting TRBD2. The CDR3 runs to 15 residues. The V gene end was trimmed by 5 bases and the J gene end by 2 bases; junction bases not matched to a gene: 6. Germline assignment: CDR1 SEHNR and CDR2 FQNEAQ (reference sequence). CDR3 residues: CASSPVAGAYNEQFF. In nucleotides, the CDR3 is TGTGCCAGCAGCCCTGTAGCGGGCGCCTACAATGAGCAGTTCTTC.

The chain carries TRBV9 and TRBJ1-2, with 7 bases that match TRBD1. Germline CDR1 SGDLS, CDR2 YYNGEE. V lost 6 bases and J lost 8; bases outside the gene matches: 10. The CDR3 has 13 amino acids. CDR3 sequence: CASTGQALGGYTF. In DNA, the CDR3 is TGTGCCAGCACTGGACAGGCCCTGGGGGGCTACACCTTC.

This clone was seen a few times. This sequence joins TRBV10-3 and TRBJ2-2; D could derive from TRBD1 or TRBD2 (5 bases each). The V end was cut by 6 bases, the J end by 6 bases, with 17 bases between. CDR1 and CDR2 from the germline V gene are ENHRY and SYGVKD. The CDR3 has 15 residues. CDR3 sequence reads: CAISGALGEAGELFF. CDR3 sequence (DNA): TGTGCCATCAGCGGGGCTTTGGGCGAGGCCGGGGAGCTGTTTTTT.

The gene calls are TRBV30 and TRBJ1-2; a weak D match, TRBD1 (5 bases). V was trimmed by 3 bases and J by 8 bases, leaving 13 bases between them. Germline V gene data show CDR1 as GTSNPN and CDR2 as SVGIG (reference sequence). The CDR3 extends over 12 amino acids. CDR3 amino acids: CAWRPAGEGYTF. CDR3 bases: TGTGCCTGGAGACCCGCGGGGGAGGGCTACACCTTC.

This sequence joins TRBV7-8 and TRBJ1-6; tentatively, D is TRBD1 (5 bases). The CDR3 has 18 amino acids. V was trimmed by 0 bases and J by 0 bases, leaving 12 bases between them. Germline assignment: CDR1 SGHVS and CDR2 FQNEAQ. The DNA for the CDR3 is TGTGCCAGCAGCTTAGCTAGGCCAGGGAGCTCCTATAATTCACCCCTCCACTTT. Its protein product is CASSLARPGSSYNSPLHF.

This rearrangement joins TRBV5-1 to TRBJ2-6; a weak D match, TRBD2 (6 bases). Germline CDR1 and CDR2: SGHRS and YFSETQ. Trimming removed 3 bases from V and 1 base from J, with 11 bases in between. This CDR3 comprises 16 residues. CDR3 region: CASSYGAGSGANVLTF. In DNA, the CDR3 is TGCGCCAGCAGCTACGGGGCGGGGTCTGGGGCCAACGTCCTGACTTTC.

This clone came up once. The rearrangement joins TRBV5-5 to TRBJ1-1; D remains unclear. Germline V gene sequence: CDR1 SGHKS, CDR2 YYEKEE (reference sequence). The CDR3 is 14 residues long. Trimming removed 3 bases at V and 1 base at J, with 10 bases between. The CDR3 nucleotides read TGTGCCAGCAGCTGGTATCCAGCGAACACTGAAGCTTTCTTT. Residues: CASSWYPANTEAFF.

The chain recombines TRBV11-2 with TRBJ1-2; D ambiguous. Germline V gives CDR1 SGHAT, CDR2 FQNNGV. Trimming took 0 bases from V and 4 from J, leaving 9 bases between them. The CDR3 is 14 amino acids. For the CDR3, the DNA is TGTGCCAGCAGCTTAGAAGGCGGCCGCTATGGCTACACCTTC. It translates to CASSLEGGRYGYTF.